The 3 T cell receptor beta chains presented below share a single source sample, sequenced in a study of post-analysis software for immune sequencing data. Study-wide points: Compared with controls, patients had more of five TRBV segments, including TRBV5-6, TRBV5-1 and TRBV20-1.

No antigen is known for these receptors. Built from TCR beta cDNA, the libraries had unique molecular identifiers in them. TCRdb redid the calling of the PCR reads with MiXCR, one entry per CDR3 protein. Seen here are hundreds of thousands of distinct CDR3 sequences, about 60% observed once, and the top ten hold around 11%. Specimen: blood. The receptors come from a girl aged 2 to 9 with multiple sclerosis.

In this sample, this clonotype turned up many times. The DNA for the CDR3 is TGTGCCAGCAGTCCAGCGCGGTCCGAGACCCAGTACTTC. Protein: CASSPARSETQYF. V is TRBV7-3 and J is TRBJ2-5; no clear D. CDR1 and CDR2 from the germline V gene are SGHTA and FQGTGA. Trimming removed 6 bases from V and 5 bases from J, with 13 bases in between. The CDR3 is 13 amino acids.

The chain is built from TRBV30 and TRBJ2-5; 14 positions match TRBD2. CDR3 length equals 16 residues. V lost 8 bases and J lost 2; bases outside the gene matches: 10. CDR1 is GTSNPN and CDR2 is SVGIG in the germline V gene (reference sequence). In DNA, the CDR3 is TGTGCCGAGGGACTAGCGGGGGCCAGGAGACAAGAGACCCAGTACTTC. Protein sequence: CAEGLAGARRQETQYF.

Points on this clonotype: One end of the junction does not line up with germline, which may come from a read error. This chain connects TRBV6-5 to TRBJ2-3; 7 bases are a match to TRBD2. CDR3 size: 16 residues. CDR1 and CDR2 from the germline V gene are MNHEY and SVGAGI. CDR3 in amino acids: CASSYGAAGGTDTQYF. Here the CDR3 DNA reads TGTGCCAGTAGTTACGGTGCGGCGGGGGGCACAGATACGCAGTATTTT.